This is a list of T cell receptor beta chains from one sample in a study of T cells in Graves' hyperthyroidism and ophthalmopathy. TCRdb re-analysed the multiplex PCR reads in MiXCR, keeping a single row per CDR3 protein. Among 640,000 or so distinct CDR3 sequences listed, roughly 14% were seen once. Sequencing used blood. Every receptor here comes from a woman aged 40 to 50 with Graves' ophthalmopathy. Each CDR3 is given with its conserved first and last residue. The D gene is left open where the match is weak. Clone size is given for some rows only: seen once, a few or many times, or a class if the clone is expanded.

clone size: many; D gene: TRBD1; V gene: TRBV6-5; J gene: TRBJ2-7; CDR3 protein: CASSYDREGYEQYF; CDR3 DNA: TGTGCCAGCAGTTACGACAGGGAAGGATACGAGCAGTACTTC
clone size: many; D gene: TRBD1; V gene: TRBV30; J gene: TRBJ1-1; CDR3 protein: CAWRDRGITEAFF; CDR3 DNA: TGTGCCTGGAGGGACAGGGGTATCACTGAAGCTTTCTTT
clone size: many; D gene: .; V gene: TRBV29-1; J gene: TRBJ1-1; CDR3 protein: CSAGMAVNTEAFF; CDR3 DNA: TGCAGCGCTGGCATGGCCGTGAACACTGAAGCTTTCTTT
clone size: many; D gene: TRBD1; V gene: TRBV28; J gene: TRBJ1-1; CDR3 protein: CASRFLPGQGNTEAFF; CDR3 DNA: TGTGCCAGCAGGTTCTTACCGGGACAGGGGAACACTGAAGCTTTCTTT
clone size: .; D gene: .; V gene: TRBV11-1; J gene: TRBJ1-2; CDR3 protein: CASSLLSPPRQGNNGYTF; CDR3 DNA: TGTGCCAGCAGCTTATTATCCCCTCCTAGGCAGGGGAATAATGGCTACACCTTC
clone size: .; D gene: .; V gene: TRBV7-3; J gene: TRBJ2-7; CDR3 protein: CASSLLGSSSYEQYF; CDR3 DNA: TGTGCCAGCAGCTTATTAGGTTCTAGCTCCTACGAGCAGTACTTC
clone size: many; D gene: TRBD2; V gene: TRBV20-1; J gene: TRBJ2-7; CDR3 protein: CSARRLAGGPGSYEQYF; CDR3 DNA: TGCAGTGCTAGGAGACTAGCGGGAGGGCCCGGATCCTACGAGCAGTACTTC
clone size: .; D gene: .; V gene: TRBV12-3/TRBV12-4; J gene: TRBJ2-7; CDR3 protein: CASTLGGREEQYF; CDR3 DNA: TGTGCCAGCACCCTCGGGGGAAGAGAGGAGCAGTACTTC
clone size: .; D gene: .; V gene: TRBV9; J gene: TRBJ2-5; CDR3 protein: CASSGTTTQETQYF; CDR3 DNA: TGTGCCAGCAGCGGGACTACGACACAAGAGACCCAGTACTTC
clone size: many; D gene: TRBD2; V gene: TRBV20-1; J gene: TRBJ2-7; CDR3 protein: CSARDPLAGETHEQYF; CDR3 DNA: TGCAGTGCTAGAGACCCACTAGCGGGAGAAACCCACGAGCAGTACTTC